This TCR beta chain was observed in a study of blood T cell repertoires in COVID-19. Study at large: Samples taken during acute and convalescent COVID-19 were collected in the United States, Italy and Spain.

This clone was seen only once. Each participant's cohort was designated according to participant-reported clinical history. In the original workflow: Researchers report that nucleated cell counts were estimated from reference gene primer amplification. Sequencing was performed with immunoSEQ multiplex PCR; in TCRdb, only in-frame clones are kept and a portion is missing. The V and J calls and clone size were taken over from that table, and D and trimming were inferred from the DNA. The repertoire holds 300,000 or so clones, with roughly 89% as singletons. Sequencing was done on a sample of PBMCs or T cells enriched from blood (not recorded which). The sequence was collected from a woman aged 50 to 60 who had been exposed to COVID-19.

The CDR3 sequence: CATSSYNSPLHF. In nucleotides, the CDR3 is TGTGCCACTAGCTCCTATAATTCACCCCTCCACTTT. The chain recombines TRBV15 with TRBJ1-6, with unresolved D. From germline, CDR1 is LNHNV and CDR2 YYDKDF (reference sequence). The V and J ends lost 9 bases and 0 bases respectively, with 3 bases between them. This CDR3 region has 12 residues.